This TCR beta chain stems from a study of CDR3 diversity in severe acne (dated by TCRdb to between 2018 and 2021). The CDR3 numbers 15 residues from cysteine through phenylalanine. The CDR3 DNA has 45 bases and is translated from base 1. The germline V gene yields LGHNA for CDR1 and YSLEER for CDR2. V drops 0 bases and J drops 5 bases, leaving 8 bases in between. The protocol used for the library was PCR. TCRdb names Illumina HiSeq 2000 as the instrument used. TCRdb trimmed the raw reads at Q25, called clones with MiXCR and kept productive beta chains. Merged by CDR3 protein, the rows form single entries marked with the most common genes and DNA. For this sample the table gives about 90,000 distinct CDR3 sequences, of which around 54% were detected only once. The ten largest clones take up 11% of the sample. Details on this clonotype: There is no known antigen for this receptor. No much larger clone exists at a distance of one base, and base qualities are not known.

The V and J genes are TRBV4-3 and TRBJ1-6; no confident D gene assignment can be made. This clonotype originated in a male donor with severe acne vulgaris. The sequencing sample was made of blood. The DNA sequence is given as TGCGCCAGCAGCCAAGAGCAGGCGGATAATTCACCCCTCCACTTT. Its protein reads: CASSQEQADNSPLHF.